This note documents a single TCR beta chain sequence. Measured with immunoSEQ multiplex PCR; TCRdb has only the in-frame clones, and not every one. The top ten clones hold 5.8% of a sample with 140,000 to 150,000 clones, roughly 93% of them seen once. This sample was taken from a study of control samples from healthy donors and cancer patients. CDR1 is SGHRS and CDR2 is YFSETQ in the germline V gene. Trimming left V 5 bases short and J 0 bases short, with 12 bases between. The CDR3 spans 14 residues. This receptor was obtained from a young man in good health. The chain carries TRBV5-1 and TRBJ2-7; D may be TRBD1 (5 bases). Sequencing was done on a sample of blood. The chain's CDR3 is CASSAARGSYEQYF. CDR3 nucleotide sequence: TGCGCCAGCAGTGCGGCAAGGGGCTCCTACGAGCAGTACTTC. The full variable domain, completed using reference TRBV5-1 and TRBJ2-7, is KAGVTQTPRYLIKTRGQQVTLSCSPISGHRSVSWYQQTPGQGLQFLFEYFSETQRNKGNFPGRFSGRQFSNSRSEMNVSTLELGDSALYLCASSAARGSYEQYFGPGTRLTVT.